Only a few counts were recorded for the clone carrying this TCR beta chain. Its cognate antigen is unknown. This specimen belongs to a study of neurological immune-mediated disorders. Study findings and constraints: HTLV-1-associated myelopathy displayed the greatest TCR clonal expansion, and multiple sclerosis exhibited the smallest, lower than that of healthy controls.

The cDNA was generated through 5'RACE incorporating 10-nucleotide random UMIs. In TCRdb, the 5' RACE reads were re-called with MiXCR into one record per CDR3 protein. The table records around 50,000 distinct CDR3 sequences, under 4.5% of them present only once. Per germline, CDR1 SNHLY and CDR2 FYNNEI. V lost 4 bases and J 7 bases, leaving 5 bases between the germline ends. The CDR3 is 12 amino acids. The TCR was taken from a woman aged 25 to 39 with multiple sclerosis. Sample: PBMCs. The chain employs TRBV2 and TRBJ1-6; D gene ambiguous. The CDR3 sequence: CASSGENSPLHF. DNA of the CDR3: TGTGCCAGCAGTGGGGAAAATTCACCCCTCCACTTT.